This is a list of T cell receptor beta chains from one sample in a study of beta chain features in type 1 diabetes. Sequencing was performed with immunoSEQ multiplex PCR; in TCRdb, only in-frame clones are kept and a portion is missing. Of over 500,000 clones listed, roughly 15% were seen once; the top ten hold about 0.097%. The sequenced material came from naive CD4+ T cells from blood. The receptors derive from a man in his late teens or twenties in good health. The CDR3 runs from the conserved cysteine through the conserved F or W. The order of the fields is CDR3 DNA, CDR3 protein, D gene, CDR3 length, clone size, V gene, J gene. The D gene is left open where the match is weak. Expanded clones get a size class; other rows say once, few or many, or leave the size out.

TGTGCCAGCAGCTTGGGGTCCCCCGGTAGCTATAATTCACCCCTCCACTTT	CASSLGSPGSYNSPLHF	.	17	.	TRBV5-4	TRBJ1-6
TGTGCCAGCAGCTTAGGGGACAGTATCAATCAGCCCCAGCATTTT	CASSLGDSINQPQHF	TRBD1	15	.	TRBV7-9	TRBJ1-5
TGTGCCAGCGGTTCCGGGACAGGGGGTTCACCCCTCCACTTT	CASGSGTGGSPLHF	TRBD1	14	.	TRBV6-5	TRBJ1-6
TGCAGCGTTCGCTCGGGGTCCTACGAGCAGTACTTC	CSVRSGSYEQYF	.	12	few	TRBV29-1	TRBJ2-7
TGTGCCAGCAGTAGACTAGCGGCTTTCCAAGAGACCCAGTACTTC	CASSRLAAFQETQYF	TRBD2	15	.	TRBV27	TRBJ2-5
TGTGCCAGCAGCGTAGCGGCAGGGAGGGCAGATACGCAGTATTTT	CASSVAAGRADTQYF	TRBD2	15	.	TRBV9	TRBJ2-3
TGTGCCAGCAGCATCACTGCACAGGGGTTCTATGGCTACACCTTC	CASSITAQGFYGYTF	TRBD1	15	.	TRBV7-8	TRBJ1-2
TGTGCCAGCAGCTTAGCGGACGGACCCTACGAGCAGTACTTC	CASSLADGPYEQYF	.	14	few	TRBV7-9	TRBJ2-7
TGTGCCAGCTCACCATTGACCGGGACTAGCTCCTACAATGAGCAGTTCTTC	CASSPLTGTSSYNEQFF	TRBD2	17	.	TRBV18	TRBJ2-1
TGCAGCGTGAGATTCGGCCTGATCCACCTGAACACTGAAGCTTTCTTT	CSVRFGLIHLNTEAFF	.	16	.	TRBV29-1	TRBJ1-1
TGTGCCAGCAGCTTCAGAAACAGGGATGTTATAAGGGGTGGCTACACCTTC	CASSFRNRDVIRGGYTF	.	17	.	TRBV7-9	TRBJ1-2
TGTGCCAGCAGTCACCTTCGGGGGTGGGGCTCCTACGAGCAGTACTTC	CASSHLRGWGSYEQYF	.	16	few	TRBV27	TRBJ2-7